These 26 T cell receptor beta chains originate from one sample sequenced in a study of blood T cell repertoires in COVID-19. Profiling relied on immunoSEQ multiplex PCR, and the TCRdb table lists in-frame clones only, not all of them. Of some 83,000 clones in the sample, around 88% were seen once. The specimen sequenced was peripheral blood. The receptors shown here come from a man aged 55 to 70 with acute or convalescent COVID-19.

The CDR3 coding sequence is TGTGCCACCAGTGAGTCCTCCGGGGCCAACGTCCTGACTTTC. This translates into CATSESSGANVLTF. This rearrangement joins TRBV24-1 to TRBJ2-6; D is ambiguous. The germline V gene encodes CDR1 KGHDR and CDR2 SFDVKD. Trimming stripped 4 bases from V and 4 bases from J, with 7 bases between. CDR3 length: 14 amino acids.

This chain joins TRBV5-6 and TRBJ2-6, with no clear D. V was cut by 5 bases and J by 0 bases, with 9 bases left in between. The germline gives CDR1 SGHDT, CDR2 YYEEEE. CDR3 length equals 15 residues. CDR3 region: CASSFASSGANVLTF. The CDR3 DNA sequence: TGTGCCAGCAGTTTTGCGAGCTCTGGGGCCAACGTCCTGACTTTC.

The V and J genes are TRBV6-1 and TRBJ1-2; D gene ambiguous. Trimming pared 1 base from V and 0 bases from J, leaving 12 bases between. Germline assignment: CDR1 MNHNS and CDR2 SASEGT. The CDR3 runs 16 residues. CDR3 nucleotides: TGTGCCAGCAGTGAAGTCGTAGTGGTGTCTAACTATGGCTACACCTTC. Translated: CASSEVVVVSNYGYTF.

The table lists this clone with a few counts. This chain links TRBV5-4 with TRBJ2-7; 9 bases are a match to TRBD1. CDR1 is SGHNT and CDR2 is YYREEE in the germline V gene (reference sequence). The CDR3 totals 15 residues. J was trimmed by 3 bases and V by 1 base; bases with no gene match: 5. The CDR3 region is CASSLKQGADYEQYF. CDR3 nucleotides: TGTGCCAGCAGCTTGAAACAGGGGGCAGACTACGAGCAGTACTTC.

The chain uses TRBV27 and TRBJ1-4; D might be TRBD1 (6 bases). Germline CDR1 reads MNHEY; CDR2 reads SMNVEV (reference sequence). V lost 2 bases and J lost 8, with 12 bases in between. The CDR3 length is 14 residues. The CDR3 spells CASSLRGSWEKLFF. As DNA, the CDR3 is TGTGCCAGCAGTTTAAGGGGGAGCTGGGAAAAACTGTTTTTT.

This clone was seen just once. The same CDR3 is also encoded by other DNA sequences in this sample. V and J are TRBV5-1 and TRBJ1-1; D perhaps matches TRBD1 (5 bases). Germline CDR1 reads SGHRS; CDR2 reads YFSETQ. CDR3 length equals 14 residues. Trimming shortened V by 0 bases and J by 2 bases, and 8 bases separated the two germline ends. The CDR3 region is CASSLGQINTEAFF. In nucleotides, the CDR3 is TGCGCCAGCAGCTTGGGACAGATCAACACTGAAGCTTTCTTT. Based on the CDR3 plus reference TRBV5-1 and TRBJ1-1, the full variable domain is KAGVTQTPRYLIKTRGQQVTLSCSPISGHRSVSWYQQTPGQGLQFLFEYFSETQRNKGNFPGRFSGRQFSNSRSEMNVSTLELGDSALYLCASSLGQINTEAFFGQGTRLTVV.

This chain connects TRBV9 to TRBJ1-2; no clear D gene. V gave up 0 bases and J gave up 8 bases, with 20 bases separating them. This CDR3 contains 16 residues. Per the germline V gene, CDR1 is SGDLS and CDR2 is YYNGEE. The CDR3 DNA follows: TGTGCCAGCAGCGTAGGTTCCCTCCCCCCCGACGGGGGCTACACCTTC. Its protein product is CASSVGSLPPDGGYTF.

This chain links TRBV5-4 with TRBJ2-5; 7 nucleotides line up with TRBD2. CDR3 length equals 18 residues. J gave up 2 bases and V 0 bases, and 13 bases lay outside the gene matches. The germline V gene encodes CDR1 SGHNT and CDR2 YYREEE (reference sequence). The DNA of the CDR3 is TGTGCCAGCAGCTTGGGGGTTGGGCGGGAGAAAAGGCAAGAGACCCAGTACTTC. Its translation: CASSLGVGREKRQETQYF.

V is TRBV11-2 and J is TRBJ2-1, with 9 positions matching TRBD1. The CDR3 totals 17 residues. CDR1 and CDR2 from the germline V gene are SGHAT and FQNNGV. Trimming at V came to 2 bases and at J to 2 bases, leaving 7 bases not matched to a gene. CDR3 residues: CASSLIPGTGPYNEQFF. The CDR3 coding sequence is TGTGCCAGCAGCTTAATCCCCGGGACAGGGCCCTACAATGAGCAGTTCTTC. The entire variable domain, with the rest obtained from reference TRBV11-2 and TRBJ2-1, is as follows: EAGVAQSPRYKIIEKRQSVAFWCNPISGHATLYWYQQILGQGPKLLIQFQNNGVVDDSQLPKDRFSAERLKGVDSTLKIQPAKLEDSAVYLCASSLIPGTGPYNEQFFGPGTRLTVL.

The rearrangement links TRBV6-1 to TRBJ2-3; 9 nucleotides agree with TRBD2. The CDR3 consists of 16 residues. CDR1 is MNHNS, CDR2 SASEGT, per germline. J was trimmed by 0 bases and V by 6 bases; bases with no gene match: 7. CDR3 protein: CASSETTSGSTDTQYF. DNA for the CDR3: TGTGCCAGCAGCGAAACGACTAGCGGAAGCACAGATACGCAGTATTTT.

The chain carries TRBV6-2 or TRBV6-3 and TRBJ2-3, with 9 bases aligning to TRBD2. The V segment lost 2 bases and the J segment 3 bases; nucleotides outside the gene matches: 3. This CDR3 comprises 15 residues. Germline V gene data show CDR1 as MNHEY and CDR2 as SVGEGT. CDR3 DNA sequence: TGTGCCAGCAGTTACGGCGGACTAGCGACAGATACGCAGTATTTT. Translation gives CASSYGGLATDTQYF.

The gene calls are TRBV7-9 and TRBJ1-4; D not resolved. There are 14 residues in the CDR3. Germline-derived CDR1 and CDR2 are SEHNR and FQNEAQ (reference sequence). The V end was cut by 2 bases, the J end by 5 bases, with 9 bases between. CDR3 loop: CASSLTGVNEKLFF. In nucleotides, the CDR3 is TGTGCCAGCAGCTTAACCGGTGTCAATGAAAAACTGTTTTTT.

V is TRBV11-2 and J is TRBJ2-7; TRBD1 might be the D (6 bases). Germline CDR1 is SGHAT and CDR2 is FQNNGV. The CDR3 extends over 14 amino acids. The ends were cut back, 5 bases at V and 1 base at J, with 12 bases in the middle. As DNA, the CDR3 is TGTGCCAGCAGCCCAGAGGGGGATTCCTACGAGCAGTACTTC. The encoded protein is CASSPEGDSYEQYF.

The V and J genes are TRBV5-4 and TRBJ1-2; no clear D. The ends were cut back, 4 bases at V and 3 bases at J, with 19 bases in the middle. CDR1 and CDR2 (germline): SGHNT, YYREEE (reference sequence). The CDR3 loop spans 16 amino acids. The CDR3 DNA is TGTGCCAGCAGCCTAGCAGGACGGGCGGAATACTATGGCTACACCTTC. This encodes CASSLAGRAEYYGYTF.

The genes are TRBV18 and TRBJ2-5, with TRBD1 matching over 9 bases. This CDR3 is built from 15 residues. Germline V CDR1 and CDR2: KGHSH, LQKENI. V was clipped by 1 base and J by 1 base; unmatched bases: 1. The CDR3 spells CASSPRQGVQETQYF. The CDR3 nucleotides read TGTGCCAGCTCACCACGACAGGGGGTCCAAGAGACCCAGTACTTC.

V and J are TRBV10-3 and TRBJ2-7, with TRBD2 matching over 9 bases. The CDR3 extends over 15 amino acids. Germline V gives CDR1 ENHRY, CDR2 SYGVKD. J was trimmed by 0 bases and V by 5 bases; bases with no gene match: 5. The CDR3 is CAISPSGRSSYEQYF. The CDR3 region has the DNA TGTGCCATCAGTCCCAGCGGGAGGAGCTCCTACGAGCAGTACTTC.

The CDR3 DNA is TGTGCCATCAGTGGGCTAGCGGGGATTAACAATGAGCAGTTCTTC. Translated, it gives CAISGLAGINNEQFF. The chain employs TRBV10-3 and TRBJ2-1, with TRBD2 identical over 9 bases. The V and J ends lost 4 bases and 5 bases, in that order; junction bases with no gene match: 6. This CDR3 has 15 amino acids. Germline V gives CDR1 ENHRY, CDR2 SYGVKD.

V gene TRBV4-2 combines with J gene TRBJ2-7; 12 bases align to TRBD2. The CDR3 is 17 amino acids. Unmatched junction bases numbered 12, after V lost 4 bases and J lost 5 bases. CDR1 and CDR2 from the germline V gene are LGHNA and YNFKEQ. CDR3 loop: CASSLTSTSGGTHEQYF. In nucleotides, the CDR3 is TGTGCCAGCAGCCTCACTTCGACTAGCGGGGGAACCCACGAGCAGTACTTC.

J is TRBJ2-2 and V is TRBV5-1; D not resolved. V was clipped by 0 bases and J by 1 base, with 4 bases between them. Germline loops: CDR1 SGHRS, CDR2 YFSETQ. CDR3 length: 14 amino acids. CDR3 in amino acids: CASSLDRNTGELFF. The CDR3 region has the DNA TGCGCCAGCAGCTTGGACAGGAACACCGGGGAGCTGTTTTTT.

This clone has a single count. V gene TRBV5-1 combines with J gene TRBJ1-2, with 8 bases lining up with TRBD1. In germline, CDR1 is SGHRS, CDR2 YFSETQ. The J segment lost 3 bases and the V segment lost 3 bases, leaving 10 bases of the junction unmatched. There are 16 residues in the CDR3. The CDR3 here is CASSSGAGTGYYGYTF. CDR3 DNA sequence: TGCGCCAGCAGCTCGGGCGCCGGGACAGGTTACTATGGCTACACCTTC.

This clone was seen just once. The chain has TRBV12-3 or TRBV12-4 and TRBJ2-2; tentative D call: TRBD2 (6 bases). The V end was cut by 6 bases, the J end by 5 bases, with 10 bases between. The CDR3 is made up of 13 amino acids. CDR3 protein: CASRIGGTGELFF. DNA for the CDR3: TGTGCCAGCAGGATTGGGGGGACCGGGGAGCTGTTTTTT.

This rearrangement joins TRBV5-1 to TRBJ1-1, with no clear D. The CDR3 covers 15 residues. Trimming pared 0 bases from V and 0 bases from J, leaving 9 bases between. CDR1 and CDR2 (germline): SGHRS, YFSETQ. CDR3 loop: CASSLVGGMNTEAFF. CDR3 sequence (DNA): TGCGCCAGCAGCTTGGTGGGAGGGATGAACACTGAAGCTTTCTTT. The variable domain in full, completed from reference TRBV5-1 and TRBJ1-1, reads KAGVTQTPRYLIKTRGQQVTLSCSPISGHRSVSWYQQTPGQGLQFLFEYFSETQRNKGNFPGRFSGRQFSNSRSEMNVSTLELGDSALYLCASSLVGGMNTEAFFGQGTRLTVV.

This chain uses TRBV7-9 with TRBJ2-1, with D perhaps matching TRBD1 (5 bases). This CDR3 is 14 amino acids long. The ends were cut back, 6 bases at V and 7 bases at J, with 16 bases in the middle. Germline-derived CDR1 and CDR2 are SEHNR and FQNEAQ (reference sequence). The CDR3 loop reads CASRLGRVGNEQFF. For the CDR3, the DNA is TGTGCCAGCAGGCTGGGCAGGGTCGGTAATGAGCAGTTCTTC.

This sequence joins TRBV6-6 and TRBJ2-2; weak D call: TRBD1 (7 bases). This CDR3 is 15 amino acids long. Trimming shortened V by 4 bases and J by 7 bases, and 16 bases separated the two germline ends. CDR1 is MNHNY and CDR2 is SVGAGI in the germline V gene (reference sequence). The CDR3 DNA sequence: TGTGCCAGCAGTTCACCACAGGGGCGGGGCGGGGAGCTGTTTTTT. Translated, it gives CASSSPQGRGGELFF.

The V gene is TRBV2, the J gene TRBJ2-5, with a weak D call TRBD1 (5 bases). Trimming removed 2 bases at V and 3 bases at J, with 10 bases between. CDR3 size: 14 residues. Germline CDR1 and CDR2: SNHLY and FYNNEI. CDR3 sequence: CASSEPPREETQYF. CDR3 bases: TGTGCCAGCAGTGAACCTCCCAGGGAAGAGACCCAGTACTTC.

In DNA, the CDR3 is TGTGCCAGCAGTCCCCTCCGTGGAGCGGGCCTCTCCTACGAGCAGTACTTC. This codes for CASSPLRGAGLSYEQYF. The chain uses TRBV28 and TRBJ2-7; D perhaps matches TRBD2 (6 bases). This CDR3 has 17 amino acids. V lost 5 bases, J lost 0 bases, and 20 bases lay in between. Germline CDR1 MDHEN, CDR2 SYDVKM.